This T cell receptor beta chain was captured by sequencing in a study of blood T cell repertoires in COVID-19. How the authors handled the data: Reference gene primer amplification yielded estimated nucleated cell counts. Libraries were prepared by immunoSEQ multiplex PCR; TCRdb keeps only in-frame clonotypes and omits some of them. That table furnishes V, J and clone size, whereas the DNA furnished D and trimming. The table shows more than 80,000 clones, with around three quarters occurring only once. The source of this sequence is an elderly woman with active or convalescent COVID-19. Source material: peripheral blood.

The CDR3 DNA is TGTGCCAGCAGCTTGGGTGACAGGGGGTTGTACGAGCAGTACTTC. Protein: CASSLGDRGLYEQYF. The V call is TRBV5-4, the J call TRBJ2-7, with TRBD1 identical over 9 bases. V dropped 0 bases and J dropped 4; count of bases not matched to a gene: 5. Germline V lookup: CDR1 SGHNT, CDR2 YYREEE (reference sequence). This CDR3 contains 15 residues.